This is a list of T cell receptor beta chains from one sample in a study of OX40 agonist ivuxolimab in advanced cancers. The data were produced by immunoSEQ multiplex PCR, yet TCRdb's version contains in-frame clones alone and is incomplete. The table shows some 86,000 clones, with roughly 89% occurring only once. The source was CD4+ or CD8+ T cells sorted from blood, collected in a trial of the OX40 agonist ivuxolimab. The receptors come from an adult with an advanced solid tumor such as melanoma, head and neck, liver or kidney cancer. CDR3s include the opening cysteine and the closing phenylalanine or tryptophan. D genes are given only for firm matches. Clone size is stated in some rows and not others, as once, few, many or a class when expanded.

TRBJ1-5 | once | TRBV5-1 | TRBD1 | CASSLGGQGSNQPQHF | TGCGCCAGCAGCTTGGGGGGACAGGGCAGCAATCAGCCCCAGCATTTT
TRBJ2-6 | NA | TRBV4-2 | NA | CASSQDRGRDYFSGANVLTF | TGTGCCAGCAGCCAAGATAGGGGCAGGGATTATTTCTCTGGGGCCAACGTCCTGACTTTC
TRBJ2-1 | NA | TRBV15 | NA | CATSRGGTTYNEQFF | TGTGCCACCAGCAGAGGGGGGACCACCTACAATGAGCAGTTCTTC
TRBJ2-7 | NA | TRBV5-4 | NA | CASSPPGAPYEQYF | TGTGCCAGCAGCCCCCCGGGGGCCCCCTACGAGCAGTACTTC
TRBJ1-2 | NA | TRBV6-6 | TRBD1 | CASRKQGEGYGYTF | TGTGCCAGCAGGAAACAGGGGGAGGGCTATGGCTACACCTTC
TRBJ2-3 | NA | TRBV19 | NA | CASSIIPDTQYF | TGTGCCAGTAGTATAATCCCAGATACGCAGTATTTT
TRBJ1-4 | NA | TRBV6-1 | NA | CASSKGHQEKLFF | TGTGCCAGCAGTAAGGGACATCAGGAAAAACTGTTTTTT
TRBJ1-5 | NA | TRBV27 | NA | CASSLKGDPLSNQPQHF | TGTGCCAGCAGTTTAAAGGGGGACCCACTTAGCAATCAGCCCCAGCATTTT
TRBJ1-1 | NA | TRBV28 | NA | CASSTTANTEAFF | TGTGCCAGCAGTACGACGGCGAACACTGAAGCTTTCTTT
TRBJ2-3 | NA | TRBV7-9 | NA | CASSQGDTQYF | TGTGCCAGCAGCCAAGGAGATACGCAGTATTTT